The rows below give T cell receptor beta chains drawn from one sample of a study of T cells after yellow fever vaccination. TCRdb reprocessed the 5' RACE reads via MiXCR and lists one record per CDR3 protein. Among approximately 250,000 distinct CDR3 sequences listed, about 3.9% were seen once. The specimen comprised PBMCs, sampled 15 days after the yellow fever booster vaccination. The source is a young man who received the YFV17D yellow fever vaccine. The CDR3 runs from the conserved cysteine through the conserved F or W. The D gene is left open where the match is weak. Some rows mark clone size as missing; the rest say once, few, many or name a class of expanded clone.

>TRBJ2-4|TRBV5-1|-|15|many
TGCGCCAGCAGCTTGGCTGATGCGGATTTTCACATTCAGTACTTC
CASSLADADFHIQYF
>TRBJ2-3|TRBV20-1|TRBD2|17|few
TGCAGTGCTAGCTGGGCGGGGGGGCCGTCGGCTCTAGATACGCAGTATTTT
CSASWAGGPSALDTQYF
>TRBJ1-1|TRBV5-1|-|14|many
TGCGCCAGCAGCTTGGGCTGGGGCGACACTGAAGCTTTCTTT
CASSLGWGDTEAFF
>TRBJ2-6|TRBV6-2/TRBV6-3|-|16|many
TGTGCCAGCAGCCAGGACGTCCGCTCTGGGGCCAACGTCCTGACTTTC
CASSQDVRSGANVLTF
>TRBJ1-1|TRBV29-1|-|11|many
TGCAGCGTAAGGGGGGACGCTGAAGCTTTCTTT
CSVRGDAEAFF
>TRBJ2-3|TRBV5-4|-|15|many
TGTGCCAGCACTACTGGGGGCTCTAGCACAGATACGCAGTATTTT
CASTTGGSSTDTQYF
>TRBJ1-2|TRBV20-1|TRBD1|14|many
TGCAGTGCTAAGGGACAGGGCGAACTCTATGGCTACACCTTC
CSAKGQGELYGYTF
>TRBJ2-5|TRBV28|-|15|many
TGTGCCAGCAGTTTAACCATCGGGAGCCAAGAGACCCAGTACTTC
CASSLTIGSQETQYF
>TRBJ2-3|TRBV20-1|-|15|many
TGCAGTGCTAGAGATTCGGGGGGCCCCCCAGATACGCAGTATTTT
CSARDSGGPPDTQYF
>TRBJ1-1|TRBV12-3/TRBV12-4|-|16|many
TGTGCCAGCAGTTTGGTTTCTGGGCCCTACCTTGCGGAAGCTTTCTTT
CASSLVSGPYLAEAFF
>TRBJ2-1|TRBV5-6|TRBD2|14|few
TGTGCCAGCACCCAACTAGCGGGATACAATGAGCAGTTCTTC
CASTQLAGYNEQFF
>TRBJ2-3|TRBV7-2|TRBD2|16|many
TGTGCCAGCAGCCCCGGACTAGTTAGCAGTACAGATACGCAGTATTTT
CASSPGLVSSTDTQYF
>TRBJ2-7|TRBV7-8|-|17|many
TGTGCCAGCAGCGTAGGGATAACAGGGCTAAGCTCCTACGAGCAGTACTTC
CASSVGITGLSSYEQYF
>TRBJ1-6|TRBV12-3/TRBV12-4|-|12|few
TGTGCCAGCAGCCCGCAAAATTCACCCCTCCACTTT
CASSPQNSPLHF
>TRBJ1-1|TRBV5-1|TRBD1|14|many
TGCGCCAGCAGCCACTCAGGGGGGAACACTGAAGCTTTCTTT
CASSHSGGNTEAFF
>TRBJ2-1|TRBV20-1|TRBD2|12|many
TGCAGGGCGACTAGCGGTCACAATGAGCAGTTCTTC
CRATSGHNEQFF
>TRBJ1-3|TRBV7-9|-|11|many
TGTGCCACAGCCGCGGGAAACACCATATATTTT
CATAAGNTIYF
>TRBJ2-1|TRBV5-4|-|12|many
TGTGCCAGCAGTCGGGCGGGAAATGAGCAGTTCTTC
CASSRAGNEQFF
>TRBJ1-1|TRBV12-3/TRBV12-4|-|16|many
TGTGCCAGCACCCTAGAGGGGTTACTGGAATATACTGAAGCTTTCTTT
CASTLEGLLEYTEAFF
>TRBJ2-5|TRBV5-1|-|14|many
TGCGCCAGCAGCTTGATCGACCCCCAAGAGACCCAGTACTTC
CASSLIDPQETQYF
>TRBJ2-6|TRBV12-3/TRBV12-4|-|13|-
TGTGCCAGCAGACGGGCCGGGGCCAACGTCCTGACTTTC
CASRRAGANVLTF
>TRBJ1-2|TRBV5-5|-|14|many
TGTGCCAGCAGCTTTCTCAGGGAGGCCTATGGCTACACCTTC
CASSFLREAYGYTF
>TRBJ1-1|TRBV5-5|-|13|many
TGTGCCAGCAGCTTGGTCGGGGGAGAGATAGCTTTCTTT
CASSLVGGEIAFF
>TRBJ2-2|TRBV9|TRBD1|15|many
TGTGCCAGCAGGGAACAGGGGGCGAACACCGGGGAGCTGTTTTTT
CASREQGANTGELFF
>TRBJ1-4|TRBV5-1|-|16|-
TGCGCCAGCAGCTCCGGACCCGGGGGGACAAGAGAAAAACTGTTTTTT
CASSSGPGGTREKLFF
>TRBJ2-2|TRBV15|-|16|many
TGTGCCACCAGCAGAGGCCAGGGGGGAAACACCGGGGAGCTGTTTTTT
CATSRGQGGNTGELFF
>TRBJ2-5|TRBV5-4|TRBD2|15|many
TGTGCCAGCAGCTTGAACGGGGGGGCCTTTGAGACCCAGTACTTC
CASSLNGGAFETQYF
>TRBJ2-2|TRBV5-1|-|15|many
TGCGCCAGCAGCTTGAGTTGGCAGTCCACGGGGGAGCTGTTTTTT
CASSLSWQSTGELFF
>TRBJ2-3|TRBV28|TRBD2|18|many
TGTGCCAGCAGTTTCCCGGGACTAGCGGGGGCGCTCACAGATACGCAGTATTTT
CASSFPGLAGALTDTQYF
>TRBJ2-2|TRBV3-1|TRBD2|17|many
TGTGCCAGCAGCCAGAAACTAGCGGATGATCCGACCGGGGAGCTGTTTTTT
CASSQKLADDPTGELFF
>TRBJ2-5|TRBV5-1|TRBD1|16|-
TGCGCCAGCAGCTTCCTGGGACAGGGAGAGGGAGAGACCCAGTACTTC
CASSFLGQGEGETQYF